The 25 T cell receptor beta chains given below trace back to one sample, sequenced in a study of CD8 T cell repertoires and HIV-1 epitope variants. The protocol was immunoSEQ multiplex PCR, while the TCRdb copy is restricted to in-frame clones and leaves out a portion. The table includes 4,500 to 6,500 clones, approximately 72% detected once. Their cognate antigens are unknown. Sequencing input: cultured CD8+ T cells derived from PBMCs. These receptors all stem from a male donor with HIV.

The V call is TRBV28, the J call TRBJ1-5; D not certain. CDR3 length equals 15 residues. Trimming shortened V by 4 bases and J by 0 bases, and 10 bases separated the two germline ends. Per the germline V gene, CDR1 is MDHEN and CDR2 is SYDVKM. In nucleotides, the CDR3 is TGTGCCAGCAGTTCTCTACCTTATAGCAATCAGCCCCAGCATTTT. Protein sequence: CASSSLPYSNQPQHF. Using reference TRBV28 and TRBJ1-5 for the parts outside the CDR3, the full variable domain is DVKVTQSSRYLVKRTGEKVFLECVQDMDHENMFWYRQDPGLGLRLIYFSYDVKMKEKGDIPEGYSVSREKKERFSLILESASTNQTSMYLCASSSLPYSNQPQHFGDGTRLSIL.

The rearrangement links TRBV5-6 to TRBJ2-1; D uncertain. Germline values: CDR1 SGHDT, CDR2 YYEEEE. V dropped 0 bases and J dropped 5 bases, with 6 bases sitting between them. This CDR3 is 13 amino acids long. The CDR3 loop reads CASSLGQHNEQFF. In nucleotides, the CDR3 is TGTGCCAGCAGCTTGGGGCAGCACAATGAGCAGTTCTTC.

The chain uses TRBV6-1 and TRBJ2-7; the D is unclear. Germline CDR1 MNHNS, CDR2 SASEGT. Trimming pared 5 bases from V and 4 bases from J, leaving 9 bases between. CDR3 length: 12 residues. CDR3 in DNA: TGTGCCAGCAGTCCGACTGATTACGAGCAGTACTTC. This translates into CASSPTDYEQYF.

This clone was recorded only once. This chain connects TRBV7-9 to TRBJ1-2; perhaps TRBD1 as D (6 bases). CDR3 size: 17 residues. Trimming cost V 4 bases and J 0 bases, with 18 bases left between them. Germline-derived CDR1 and CDR2 are SEHNR and FQNEAQ (reference sequence). The CDR3 DNA reads as TGTGCCAGCAGCTGGACGGTACAGGGTAATGCTAACTATGGCTACACCTTC. Translating gives CASSWTVQGNANYGYTF. Drawing the rest from reference TRBV7-9 and TRBJ1-2, the complete variable domain is DTGVSQNPRHKITKRGQNVTFRCDPISEHNRLYWYRQTLGQGPEFLTYFQNEAQLEKSRLLSDRFSAERPKGSFSTLEIQRTEQGDSAMYLCASSWTVQGNANYGYTFGSGTRLTVV.

CDR3 residues: CASSLSQLRDEQYF. CDR3 nucleotide sequence: TGTGCCAGCAGCTTAAGCCAGCTCCGGGACGAGCAGTACTTC. The gene calls are TRBV5-5 and TRBJ2-7; D uncertain. The CDR3 is made up of 14 amino acids. Germline assignment: CDR1 SGHKS and CDR2 YYEKEE (reference sequence). The V end was cut by 2 bases, the J end by 5 bases, with 14 bases between.

Judged by abundance, this clone is medium-sized (0.01 to 0.1%). The chain couples TRBV19 to TRBJ1-5; no reliable D call. This CDR3 spans 13 amino acids. Per the germline V gene, CDR1 is LNHDA and CDR2 is SQIVND (reference sequence). Deletions cut 1 base from V and 9 bases from J, with 10 bases between. CDR3 bases: TGTGCCAGTAGTATAGTTCCGGAGGGGCCCCAGCATTTT. Its translation is CASSIVPEGPQHF. Combining the CDR3 with reference TRBV19 and TRBJ1-5 gives the whole variable domain DGGITQSPKYLFRKEGQNVTLSCEQNLNHDAMYWYRQDPGQGLRLIYYSQIVNDFQKGDIAEGYSVSREKKESFPLTVTSAQKNPTAFYLCASSIVPEGPQHFGDGTRLSIL.

This clone occurred a few times. Compared with germline, one end of the junction differs, possibly owing to a read error. The rearrangement uses TRBV6-1 and TRBJ1-6, with a weak D call TRBD1 (6 bases). CDR3 length equals 14 residues. Germline V gene data show CDR1 as MNHNS and CDR2 as SASEGT. CDR3 DNA: TGTGCCAGCGGTGAGACAGGTATCGACTCACCCCTCCACTTT. Protein product: CASGETGIDSPLHF.

The chain uses TRBV4-3 and TRBJ2-1; TRBD2 matches 12 bases. V was pared by 0 bases and J by 9 bases, with 6 bases of the junction left unmatched. Germline V gene lookup returns CDR1 LGHNA and CDR2 YSLEER. This CDR3 has 16 amino acids. In nucleotides, the CDR3 is TGCGCCAGCAGCCAAGAGACTAGCGGGGGATCCAGTGAGCAGTTCTTC. It encodes CASSQETSGGSSEQFF.

This clone has just a few counts. The chain links TRBV6-6 to TRBJ1-2; 10 nucleotides agree with TRBD1. The germline CDR1 and CDR2 sequences are MNHNY and SVGAGI (reference sequence). The CDR3 contains 16 residues. V lost 2 bases and J lost 3; bases outside the gene matches: 6. CDR3 bases: TGTGCCAGCAGTTACGGGACAGGGGCTCTTCACTATGGCTACACCTTC. Amino acids: CASSYGTGALHYGYTF.

This rearrangement joins TRBV7-9 to TRBJ2-7; D may correspond to TRBD1 or TRBD2 (5 bases each). Trimming removed 1 base at V and 2 bases at J, with 9 bases between. The germline gives CDR1 SEHNR, CDR2 FQNEAQ (reference sequence). This CDR3 is 14 amino acids long. CDR3 protein: CASSLVGAAYEQYF. CDR3 DNA sequence: TGTGCCAGCAGCTTAGTCGGGGCCGCCTACGAGCAGTACTTC.

The CDR3 here is CASSQDRGVGGVTYEQYF. In DNA, the CDR3 is TGCGCCAGCAGCCAAGATCGAGGTGTTGGTGGAGTTACCTACGAGCAGTACTTC. This chain uses TRBV4-3 with TRBJ2-5; D ambiguous. Gene TRBJ2-7 matches the end of the DNA better, so the J call may be wrong. The CDR3 totals 18 residues. Germline V gene data show CDR1 as LGHNA and CDR2 as YSLEER.

V usage is TRBV4-3 and J usage is TRBJ2-3, with a tentative D call TRBD1 (5 bases). The CDR3 consists of 14 residues. CDR1 and CDR2 (germline): LGHNA, YSLEER. The V and J ends lost 1 base and 4 bases respectively, with 9 bases between them. DNA of the CDR3: TGCGCCAGCAGCCAAGGGTTAGGGGCAGATACGCAGTATTTT. Translation: CASSQGLGADTQYF.

V gene TRBV2 combines with J gene TRBJ1-1; the D gene is possibly TRBD1 (6 bases). Germline assignment: CDR1 SNHLY and CDR2 FYNNEI. V was shortened by 4 bases and J by 1 base, with 10 bases between the two germline ends. The CDR3 is 14 residues long. CDR3 sequence reads: CASSAQGGNTEAFF. CDR3 coding DNA: TGTGCCAGCAGTGCACAGGGAGGGAACACTGAAGCTTTCTTT. The complete variable domain, with remaining parts taken from reference TRBV2 and TRBJ1-1, reads EPEVTQTPSHQVTQMGQEVILRCVPISNHLYFYWYRQILGQKVEFLVSFYNNEISEKSEIFDDQFSVERPDGSNFTLKIRSTKLEDSAMYFCASSAQGGNTEAFFGQGTRLTVV.

The chain recombines TRBV7-8 with TRBJ2-3; D perhaps matches TRBD2 (5 bases). Trimming cost V 3 bases and J 0 bases, with 13 bases left between them. CDR1 is SGHVS and CDR2 is FQNEAQ in the germline V gene. CDR3 length equals 16 residues. CDR3 residues: CASSFVGVPSTDTQYF. CDR3 nucleotide sequence: TGTGCCAGCAGCTTTGTGGGAGTGCCTAGCACAGATACGCAGTATTTT.

The chain recombines TRBV5-5 with TRBJ2-7; the D gene is possibly TRBD2 (7 bases). Deletions cut 4 bases from V and 5 bases from J, with 16 bases between. The germline V gene encodes CDR1 SGHKS and CDR2 YYEKEE (reference sequence). The CDR3 spans 14 residues. CDR3 DNA: TGTGCCAGCAGCGCGACGGGGGGCCGCAACGAGCAGTACTTC. Translating gives CASSATGGRNEQYF.

This clone was detected a few times. The V call is TRBV6-5, the J call TRBJ2-1; perhaps TRBD2 as D (6 bases). Germline V gene sequence: CDR1 MNHEY, CDR2 SVGAGI. Trimming took 8 bases from V and 3 from J, leaving 17 bases between them. This CDR3 region has 15 residues. In nucleotides, the CDR3 is TGTGCCAGCTCACGTGGGGAGGTTGTCTACAATGAGCAGTTCTTC. This gives the protein CASSRGEVVYNEQFF.

This sequence joins TRBV11-2 and TRBJ1-4; no clear D gene. The V end lost 3 bases, the J end lost 8 bases, and 10 bases lay between the germline ends. The CDR3 runs 13 residues. In germline, CDR1 is SGHAT, CDR2 FQNNGV. As DNA, the CDR3 is TGTGCCAGCAGCTTCCTATCCACCGAAAAACTGTTTTTT. This encodes CASSFLSTEKLFF.

The chain carries TRBV19 and TRBJ2-1; the D gene is possibly TRBD1 (6 bases). V lost 5 bases to trimming and J lost 10 bases, with 15 bases between them. The germline CDR1 and CDR2 sequences are LNHDA and SQIVND (reference sequence). The CDR3 spans 13 residues. This chain's CDR3 is CASSATGFGEQFF. DNA of the CDR3: TGTGCCAGTAGTGCGACAGGCTTTGGGGAGCAGTTCTTC.

The V gene is TRBV6-5, the J gene TRBJ2-1; unclear D gene. Trimming stripped 10 bases from V and 5 bases from J, with 6 bases between. This CDR3 contains 10 residues. Per germline, CDR1 MNHEY and CDR2 SVGAGI. CDR3 DNA sequence: TGTGCCACAGGAGACAATGAGCAGTTCTTC. Amino acid sequence: CATGDNEQFF.

This clone showed up just a few times. The chain joins TRBV4-2 to TRBJ1-1, with a possible D match to TRBD1 (6 bases). CDR1 and CDR2 (germline): LGHNA, YNFKEQ. The ends were cut back, 0 bases at V and 6 bases at J, with 17 bases in the middle. The CDR3 loop spans 16 amino acids. CDR3 protein: CASSQDRGQFGAEAFF. The CDR3 DNA sequence: TGTGCCAGCAGCCAAGATCGGGGGCAGTTCGGCGCTGAAGCTTTCTTT.

Only a few counts were recorded for this clone. The V gene is TRBV5-6, the J gene TRBJ2-3, with D perhaps TRBD1 (6 bases). Trimming removed 4 bases from V and 2 bases from J, with 14 bases in between. Per the germline V gene, CDR1 is SGHDT and CDR2 is YYEEEE. The CDR3 sequence is 15 residues long. As DNA, the CDR3 is TGTGCCAGCAGCCCAACCCGGGACAACACAGATACGCAGTATTTT. It translates to CASSPTRDNTDTQYF.

The chain couples TRBV27 to TRBJ2-6; D call uncertain. This CDR3 contains 18 residues. Trimming pared 10 bases from V and 0 bases from J, leaving 22 bases between. The germline V gene has CDR1 MNHEY and CDR2 SMNVEV (reference sequence). The CDR3 protein is CATQSTTTANSGANVLTF. The CDR3 DNA is TGTGCCACCCAATCCACAACTACTGCGAACTCTGGGGCCAACGTCCTGACTTTC.

The chain combines TRBV14 with TRBJ2-7; D ambiguous. Trimming took off 1 base at V and 6 bases at J, with 13 bases between the two ends. The germline V gene encodes CDR1 SGHDN and CDR2 FVKESK. This CDR3 comprises 14 residues. In DNA, the CDR3 is TGTGCCAGCAGCCAAGTTTTAAGCTTCGGCGAGCAGTACTTC. Encoded protein: CASSQVLSFGEQYF.

The chain employs TRBV9 and TRBJ2-3; tentatively, D is TRBD2 (7 bases). Germline-derived CDR1 and CDR2 are SGDLS and YYNGEE. The V gene lost 1 base and the J gene lost 4 bases, with 16 bases spanning the gap. The CDR3 contains 16 residues. The CDR3 protein is CASSVSSGEGADTQYF. The CDR3 DNA sequence: TGTGCCAGCAGCGTATCTAGCGGAGAGGGGGCAGATACGCAGTATTTT.

The rearrangement uses TRBV21-1 and TRBJ1-1; the table's D gene call, TRBD1, was not cross checked with the DNA. TRBV21-1 is a pseudogene locus. This CDR3 region has 21 residues. CDR3 nucleotide sequence: TGTGCCAGCAGGATACAAAGGAGGGGACAGGTGCCATCCAGAGCGAACACTGAAGCTTTCTTT. Translation: CASRIQRRGQVPSRANTEAFF.